Following are 20 T cell receptor beta chains from one sample sequenced in a study of blood T cell repertoires in COVID-19. The assay was immunoSEQ multiplex PCR, and TCRdb's table has in-frame clones only and misses some. Of over 250,000 clones in the sample, 90% are singletons; the top ten hold approximately 1.2%. Sequenced sample: PBMCs or T cells enriched from blood (not recorded which). These receptors all come from a woman in her twenties or thirties who had recovered from COVID-19.

This chain uses TRBV9 with TRBJ1-5; possible D gene TRBD1, 6 bases. The CDR3 totals 17 residues. CDR1 is SGDLS and CDR2 is YYNGEE in the germline V gene. The germline V and J ends were trimmed by 0 bases and 2 bases, with 15 bases remaining between them. In DNA form, the CDR3 reads TGTGCCAGCAGCGTAGTTTTCAGGGGAAGCGGCAATCAGCCCCAGCATTTT. Translating it yields CASSVVFRGSGNQPQHF.

V and J are TRBV21-1 and TRBJ1-1; the table's TRBD1 call for D was not verified on the DNA. TRBV21-1 is marked as a pseudogene. CDR3 length: 14 residues. The CDR3 loop is CASGANSKPTEAFF. CDR3 nucleotides: TGTGCCAGCGGGGCTAACAGTAAACCCACTGAAGCTTTCTTT.

The chain is built from TRBV5-6 and TRBJ1-1; D is possibly TRBD1 (5 bases). V lost 3 bases and J lost 7, with 13 bases in between. This CDR3 is built from 13 residues. The germline gives CDR1 SGHDT, CDR2 YYEEEE. CDR3 sequence (DNA): TGTGCCAGCAGCTCTACAGGTTTTTTTGAAGCTTTCTTT. It codes for CASSSTGFFEAFF.

This sequence joins TRBV7-2 and TRBJ2-1, with D unclear. CDR3 length: 11 amino acids. Germline-derived CDR1 and CDR2 are SGHTA and FQGNSA. The V gene lost 5 bases and the J gene lost 7 bases, with 6 bases spanning the gap. The CDR3 spells CASSARNEQFF. CDR3 nucleotide sequence: TGTGCCAGCAGCGCGAGGAATGAGCAGTTCTTC. Together with reference TRBV7-2 and TRBJ2-1, the CDR3 gives the full variable domain: GAGVSQSPSNKVTEKGKDVELRCDPISGHTALYWYRQSLGQGLEFLIYFQGNSAPDKSGLPSDRFSAERTGGSVSTLTIQRTQQEDSAVYLCASSARNEQFFGPGTRLTVL.

DNA of the CDR3: TGTGCCAGCAGCCAAGATACAGGGGGCGGAGAAAAACTGTTTTTT. This encodes CASSQDTGGGEKLFF. V is TRBV14 and J is TRBJ1-4; 9 bases fit TRBD1. V shed 0 bases, J shed 8 bases, and the junction held 4 bases outside the gene matches. CDR1 is SGHDN and CDR2 is FVKESK in the germline V gene. The CDR3 extends over 15 amino acids.

The chain recombines TRBV5-6 with TRBJ2-3; 8 positions agree with TRBD2. The germline V gene encodes CDR1 SGHDT and CDR2 YYEEEE. With 4 bases clipped from V and 1 base from J, the junction kept 5 bases outside the gene matches. The CDR3 sequence is 15 residues long. The CDR3 loop is CASSPLAGGTDTQYF. The CDR3 DNA follows: TGTGCCAGCAGCCCTCTAGCGGGTGGCACAGATACGCAGTATTTT.

The chain carries TRBV10-3 and TRBJ2-7; 10 bases are a match to TRBD2. With 0 bases clipped from V and 4 bases from J, the junction kept 6 bases outside the gene matches. This CDR3 has 16 residues. Germline assignment: CDR1 ENHRY and CDR2 SYGVKD. CDR3 region: CAISESWTSGFYEQYF. CDR3 sequence (DNA): TGTGCCATCAGTGAGTCTTGGACTAGCGGTTTTTACGAGCAGTACTTC.

In DNA form, the CDR3 reads TGTGCCACCAGCAGAGGGAGGGCAGGAGGAAACACCATATATTTT. This codes for CATSRGRAGGNTIYF. The V call is TRBV15, the J call TRBJ1-3; no definite D call. CDR3 length: 15 residues. Trimming removed 1 base at V and 4 bases at J, with 11 bases between. Germline-derived CDR1 and CDR2 are LNHNV and YYDKDF (reference sequence).

The chain uses TRBV10-1 and TRBJ2-3; 8 nucleotides align to TRBD2. The CDR3 consists of 14 residues. Germline assignment: CDR1 WNHNN and CDR2 SYGVQD (reference sequence). Trimming at V came to 6 bases and at J to 4 bases, leaving 6 bases not matched to a gene. The CDR3: CASRERGGPDTQYF. The CDR3 bases are TGCGCCAGCAGGGAACGGGGGGGGCCAGATACGCAGTATTTT.

This clone was recorded only once. J is TRBJ2-1 and V is TRBV5-1, with 9 bases fitting TRBD2. Germline CDR1 reads SGHRS; CDR2 reads YFSETQ. The CDR3 length is 15 residues. V lost 4 bases to trimming and J lost 0 bases; unmatched junction nucleotides: 2. The CDR3 spells CASSASGTSYNEQFF. The CDR3 DNA is TGCGCCAGCAGCGCTAGCGGGACCTCCTACAATGAGCAGTTCTTC. The full variable domain, rest sourced from reference TRBV5-1 and TRBJ2-1, is KAGVTQTPRYLIKTRGQQVTLSCSPISGHRSVSWYQQTPGQGLQFLFEYFSETQRNKGNFPGRFSGRQFSNSRSEMNVSTLELGDSALYLCASSASGTSYNEQFFGPGTRLTVL.

The rearrangement links TRBV6-2 or TRBV6-3 to TRBJ1-4; tentative D call: TRBD1 (5 bases). V lost 4 bases, J lost 8 bases, and 17 bases lay in between. CDR3 size: 15 residues. The germline V gene has CDR1 MNHEY and CDR2 SVGEGT. CDR3 sequence reads: CASSSFQGESEKLFF. The CDR3 nucleotides are TGTGCCAGCAGTTCGTTTCAGGGTGAATCGGAAAAACTGTTTTTT.

The J gene is TRBJ2-1, the V gene TRBV28; TRBD1 matches 8 bases. Trimming removed 5 bases from V and 5 bases from J; junction bases left unmatched: 14. The CDR3 length is 17 residues. CDR1 MDHEN and CDR2 SYDVKM come from the germline V gene. The CDR3 reads CASSPGTGLRWDNEQFF. CDR3 DNA: TGTGCCAGCAGTCCCGGGACAGGCCTCCGATGGGACAATGAGCAGTTCTTC.

This sequence joins TRBV28 and TRBJ2-1, with 7 positions matching TRBD1. After removal of 1 base from V and 4 bases from J, the junction contained 4 bases not matched to a gene. Germline V gene lookup returns CDR1 MDHEN and CDR2 SYDVKM. CDR3 length: 15 amino acids. The CDR3 loop is CASSLSPQGYNEQFF. Written as DNA, the CDR3 is TGTGCCAGCAGTTTATCCCCACAGGGGTACAATGAGCAGTTCTTC. Looking up the rest from reference TRBV28 and TRBJ2-1 gives the full variable domain: DVKVTQSSRYLVKRTGEKVFLECVQDMDHENMFWYRQDPGLGLRLIYFSYDVKMKEKGDIPEGYSVSREKKERFSLILESASTNQTSMYLCASSLSPQGYNEQFFGPGTRLTVL.

V usage is TRBV21-1 and J usage is TRBJ2-7; the table's TRBD2 call for D was not verified on the DNA. TRBV21-1 is a known pseudogene. The CDR3 is 16 amino acids. CDR3 protein: CASSTRETSGSFEQYF. The CDR3 DNA sequence: TGTGCCAGCAGCACAAGGGAGACTAGCGGGAGTTTCGAGCAGTACTTC.

The J gene is TRBJ1-2, the V gene TRBV4-3, with TRBD1 matching 7 bases. V shed 4 bases and J 5 bases; nucleotides not matched to a gene: 10. The CDR3 loop spans 15 amino acids. Germline CDR1 and CDR2: LGHNA and YSLEER. CDR3: CASSPRPGQDYGYTF. The CDR3 DNA follows: TGCGCCAGCAGCCCACGACCTGGACAGGATTATGGCTACACCTTC.

The gene calls are TRBV9 and TRBJ2-1; D unclear. The V end was cut by 3 bases, the J end by 4 bases, with 11 bases between. Germline CDR1 SGDLS, CDR2 YYNGEE. This CDR3 has 14 amino acids. Here the CDR3 reads CASSALARYNEQFF. The CDR3, as DNA: TGTGCCAGCAGCGCGCTCGCCAGATACAATGAGCAGTTCTTC. The full variable domain, rest sourced from reference TRBV9 and TRBJ2-1, is DSGVTQTPKHLITATGQRVTLRCSPRSGDLSVYWYQQSLDQGLQFLIQYYNGEERAKGNILERFSAQQFPDLHSELNLSSLELGDSALYFCASSALARYNEQFFGPGTRLTVL.

The gene calls are TRBV4-1 and TRBJ1-2; 11 nucleotides match TRBD1. CDR3 size: 17 residues. V shed 0 bases, J shed 3 bases, and the junction held 6 bases outside the gene matches. The germline gives CDR1 MGHRA, CDR2 YSYEKL. This CDR3 reads CASSQEGQGAMDYGYTF. In DNA, the CDR3 is TGCGCCAGCAGCCAAGAAGGACAGGGGGCAATGGACTATGGCTACACCTTC.

This chain connects TRBV13 to TRBJ2-1; 10 bases agree with TRBD2. The CDR3 runs to 15 residues. Germline V CDR1 and CDR2: PRHDT, FYEKMQ (reference sequence). Trimming took 1 base from V and 5 from J; bases not matched to a gene: 2. The CDR3: CASSLEAGGNNEQFF. In nucleotides, the CDR3 is TGTGCCAGCAGCTTAGAAGCGGGAGGGAACAATGAGCAGTTCTTC. Full variable domain (remainder filled in from reference TRBV13 and TRBJ2-1): AAGVIQSPRHLIKEKRETATLKCYPIPRHDTVYWYQQGPGQDPQFLISFYEKMQSDKGSIPDRFSAQQFSDYHSELNMSSLELGDSALYFCASSLEAGGNNEQFFGPGTRLTVL.

This clone came up a few times. The chain joins TRBV18 to TRBJ1-6; the D is unclear. V was cut by 0 bases and J by 7 bases, with 10 bases left in between. The CDR3 sequence is 15 residues long. Germline values: CDR1 KGHSH, CDR2 LQKENI. The CDR3 coding sequence is TGTGCCAGCTCACCACCGGGAGGCAAAAATTCACCCCTCCACTTT. This sequence encodes CASSPPGGKNSPLHF.

J is TRBJ2-1 and V is TRBV6-4, with D possibly being TRBD2 (5 bases). V was pared by 4 bases and J by 5 bases, with 9 bases between. There are 13 residues in the CDR3. The germline gives CDR1 MRHNA, CDR2 SNTAGT. CDR3: CASSVATNNEQFF. Here the CDR3 DNA reads TGTGCCAGCAGTGTGGCGACTAACAATGAGCAGTTCTTC.